The present T cell receptor beta chain was sequenced within a study of radiation and T cells in renal cell carcinoma. On this clone itself: Its antigen is unknown.

Generated by immunoSEQ multiplex PCR, the TCRdb table keeps only in-frame clones and is missing some. The table lists roughly 120,000 clones, 80% to 90% of them singletons, with over 1.5% in the top ten. The time point is: blood 2 weeks post-SBRT. The treatment is: 15 Gy SBRT to primary tumor, nephrectomy 4 weeks later. Study-level points and caveats: Top tumor clonotypes rose in blood 2 weeks post-radiation, then contracted.

The receptor was derived from a woman aged 55-69 years with renal cell carcinoma. The sequencing here drew on blood, taken from a patient whose treatment included radiotherapy and nephrectomy.

The CDR3 nucleotides read TGTGCCAGTGCGCAGGGCGGTCAGCCCCAGCATTTT. It codes for CASAQGGQPQHF. The genes are TRBV19 and TRBJ1-5, with D perhaps TRBD1 (5 bases). Trimming took 8 bases from V and 6 from J, leaving 11 bases between them. Germline V lookup: CDR1 LNHDA, CDR2 SQIVND (reference sequence). The CDR3 spans 12 residues.